Shown below are 4 T cell receptor beta chains from a single sample sequenced in a study of blood T cell repertoires in COVID-19. The protocol was immunoSEQ multiplex PCR, while the TCRdb copy is restricted to in-frame clones and leaves out a portion. The repertoire holds about 42,000 clones, with 70% to 90% as singletons. Specimen: peripheral blood. The receptors derive from a woman in her 70s in a cohort sampled during active COVID-19.

The chain carries TRBV20-1 and TRBJ2-2; 7 bases match TRBD2. V shed 3 bases, J shed 8 bases, and the junction held 15 bases outside the gene matches. Germline CDR1 and CDR2: DFQATT and SNEGSKA (reference sequence). This CDR3 region has 16 residues. The CDR3 loop reads CSASKGRSGIAGELFF. CDR3 coding DNA: TGCAGTGCTAGTAAAGGGAGAAGCGGGATCGCTGGGGAGCTGTTTTTT.

This chain joins TRBV11-2 and TRBJ2-3; D unresolved. The CDR3 length is 14 residues. The germline V and J ends were trimmed by 5 bases and 0 bases, with 9 bases remaining between them. CDR1 and CDR2 (germline): SGHAT, FQNNGV. In DNA, the CDR3 is TGTGCCAGCAGCCTCCTCCCCAGCACAGATACGCAGTATTTT. Translation gives CASSLLPSTDTQYF. The full variable domain, rest sourced from reference TRBV11-2 and TRBJ2-3, is EAGVAQSPRYKIIEKRQSVAFWCNPISGHATLYWYQQILGQGPKLLIQFQNNGVVDDSQLPKDRFSAERLKGVDSTLKIQPAKLEDSAVYLCASSLLPSTDTQYFGPGTRLTVL.

The chain combines TRBV6-5 with TRBJ1-5; TRBD1 matches 9 bases. This CDR3 is built from 15 residues. After removal of 8 bases from V and 5 bases from J, the junction contained 10 bases not matched to a gene. The germline CDR1 and CDR2 sequences are MNHEY and SVGAGI. The CDR3 DNA follows: TGTGCCAGCGAAACAGGGGGCAGGGCTGATCAGCCCCAGCATTTT. Translating gives CASETGGRADQPQHF.

The sample holds a few counts of this clone. Other DNA variants within this sample encode the same CDR3. The rearrangement joins TRBV28 to TRBJ1-5; D is possibly TRBD1 (5 bases). The CDR3 has 15 amino acids. The V gene lost 5 bases and the J gene lost 4 bases, with 15 bases spanning the gap. CDR1 MDHEN and CDR2 SYDVKM come from the germline V gene. CDR3 DNA sequence: TGTGCCAGCAGTCTCCTCGGGGCGGGAAATCAGCCCCAGCATTTT. This translates into CASSLLGAGNQPQHF.